The source of this TCR beta chain is a study of blood T cell repertoires in COVID-19. Study as a whole: Samples representing acute and convalescent COVID-19 were sourced from the United States, Italy and Spain.

The repertoire was sequenced with immunoSEQ multiplex PCR; TCRdb's copy has only in-frame clones and lacks some. The repertoire has approximately 65,000 clones, less than 95% of them found once; the top ten carry less than 0.6%. This clone was counted once. In germline, CDR1 is SNHLY, CDR2 FYNNEI. CDR3 length: 16 residues. V lost 6 bases to trimming and J lost 2 bases; unmatched junction nucleotides: 10. Seattle's enrolled individuals joined amid active infection and were then monitored longitudinally. This receptor was obtained from a man aged 50 or older with COVID-19, enrolled during active disease. This rearrangement joins TRBV2 to TRBJ1-1, with 9 bases identical to TRBD1. Input material: peripheral blood. CDR3 protein: CASSRTGAMINTEAFF. For the CDR3, the DNA is TGTGCCAGCAGCAGGACAGGGGCCATGATAAACACTGAAGCTTTCTTT.